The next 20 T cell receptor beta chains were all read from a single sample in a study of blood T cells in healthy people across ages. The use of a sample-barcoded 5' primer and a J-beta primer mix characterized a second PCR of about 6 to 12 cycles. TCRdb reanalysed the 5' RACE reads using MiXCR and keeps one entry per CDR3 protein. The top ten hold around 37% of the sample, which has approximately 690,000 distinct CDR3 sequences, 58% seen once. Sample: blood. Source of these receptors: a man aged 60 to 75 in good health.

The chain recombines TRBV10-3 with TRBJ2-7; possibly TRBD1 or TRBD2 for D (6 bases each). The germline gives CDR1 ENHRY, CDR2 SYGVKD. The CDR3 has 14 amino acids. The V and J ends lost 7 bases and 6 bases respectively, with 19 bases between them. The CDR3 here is CAINERGTGAEQYF. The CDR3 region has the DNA TGTGCCATCAACGAAAGGGGCACGGGGGCCGAGCAGTACTTC.

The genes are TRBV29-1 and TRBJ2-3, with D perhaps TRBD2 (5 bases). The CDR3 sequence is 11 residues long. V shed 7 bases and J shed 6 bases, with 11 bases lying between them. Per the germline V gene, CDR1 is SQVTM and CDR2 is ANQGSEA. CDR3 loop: CSAGNMDTQYF. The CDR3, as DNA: TGCAGCGCGGGGAACATGGATACGCAGTATTTT.

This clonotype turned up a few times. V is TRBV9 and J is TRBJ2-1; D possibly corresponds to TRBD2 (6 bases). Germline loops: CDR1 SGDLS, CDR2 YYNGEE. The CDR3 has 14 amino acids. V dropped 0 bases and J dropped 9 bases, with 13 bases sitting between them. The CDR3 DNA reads TGTGCCAGCAGCGTAGGGGCCGGGAGTGGTGAGCAGTTCTTC. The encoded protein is CASSVGAGSGEQFF.

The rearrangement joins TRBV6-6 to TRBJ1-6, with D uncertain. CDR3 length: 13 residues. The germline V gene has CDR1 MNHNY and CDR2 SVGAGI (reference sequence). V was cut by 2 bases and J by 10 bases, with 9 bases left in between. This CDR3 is CASSYRVGSPLHF. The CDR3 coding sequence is TGTGCCAGCAGTTACAGGGTTGGATCACCCCTCCACTTT.

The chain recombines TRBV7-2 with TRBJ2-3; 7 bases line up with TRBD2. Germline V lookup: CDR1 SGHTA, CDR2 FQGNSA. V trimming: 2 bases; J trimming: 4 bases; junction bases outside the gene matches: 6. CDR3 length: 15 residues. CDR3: CASSLIISGSDTQYF. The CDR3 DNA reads TGTGCCAGCAGCTTAATAATTAGCGGGTCAGATACGCAGTATTTT.

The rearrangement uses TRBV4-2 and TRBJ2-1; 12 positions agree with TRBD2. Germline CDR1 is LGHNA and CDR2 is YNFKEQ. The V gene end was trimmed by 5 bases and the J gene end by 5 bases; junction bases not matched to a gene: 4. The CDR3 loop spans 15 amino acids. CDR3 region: CASSGASGRDNEQFF. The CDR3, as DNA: TGTGCCAGCAGCGGGGCTAGCGGGAGGGACAATGAGCAGTTCTTC.

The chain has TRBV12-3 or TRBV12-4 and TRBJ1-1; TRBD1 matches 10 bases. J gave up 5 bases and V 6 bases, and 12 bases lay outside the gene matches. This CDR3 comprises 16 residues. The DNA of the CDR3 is TGTGCCAGCAGCCCCCACGCGACAGGGGGCCAGACTGAAGCTTTCTTT. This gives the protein CASSPHATGGQTEAFF.

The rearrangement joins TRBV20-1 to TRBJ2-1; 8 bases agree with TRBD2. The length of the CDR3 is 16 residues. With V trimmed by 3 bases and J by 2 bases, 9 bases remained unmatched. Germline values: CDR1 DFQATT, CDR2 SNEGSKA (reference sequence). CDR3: CSARGLAGWTYNEQFF. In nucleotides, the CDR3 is TGCAGTGCTAGGGGATTAGCGGGGTGGACCTACAATGAGCAGTTCTTC.

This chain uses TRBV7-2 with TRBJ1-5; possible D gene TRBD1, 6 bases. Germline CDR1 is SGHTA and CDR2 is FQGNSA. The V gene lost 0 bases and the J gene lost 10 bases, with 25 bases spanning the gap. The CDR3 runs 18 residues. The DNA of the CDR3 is TGTGCCAGCAGCTTAGCGGGGCCAGGGGAGGGTTTCGGGTTTCCCCAGCATTTT. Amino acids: CASSLAGPGEGFGFPQHF.

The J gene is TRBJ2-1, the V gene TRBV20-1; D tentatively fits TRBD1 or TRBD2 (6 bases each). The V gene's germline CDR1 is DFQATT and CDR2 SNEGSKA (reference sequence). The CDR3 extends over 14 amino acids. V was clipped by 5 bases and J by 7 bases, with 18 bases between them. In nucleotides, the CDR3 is TGCAGTGCTGGACGGGAGACAGGTCGTAATGAGCAGTTCTTC. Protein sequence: CSAGRETGRNEQFF.

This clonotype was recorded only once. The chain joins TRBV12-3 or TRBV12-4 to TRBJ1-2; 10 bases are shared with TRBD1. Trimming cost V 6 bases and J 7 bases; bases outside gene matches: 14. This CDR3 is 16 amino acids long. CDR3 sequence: CASSQDGQGDQGGYTF. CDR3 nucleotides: TGTGCCAGCAGCCAAGACGGACAGGGGGACCAGGGTGGCTACACCTTC.

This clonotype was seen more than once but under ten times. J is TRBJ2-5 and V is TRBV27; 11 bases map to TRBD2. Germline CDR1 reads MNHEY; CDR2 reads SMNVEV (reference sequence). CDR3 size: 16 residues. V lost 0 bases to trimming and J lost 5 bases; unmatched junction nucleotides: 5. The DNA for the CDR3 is TGTGCCAGCAGTTTATCTCTAGCGGGGGGTTTGGAGACCCAGTACTTC. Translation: CASSLSLAGGLETQYF.

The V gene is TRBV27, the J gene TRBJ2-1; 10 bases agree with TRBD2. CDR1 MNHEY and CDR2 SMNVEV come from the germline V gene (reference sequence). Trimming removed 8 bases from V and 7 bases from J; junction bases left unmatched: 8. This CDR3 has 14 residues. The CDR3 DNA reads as TGTGCCAGCGGAGCGGGGGGGCCGGCGAATGAGCAGTTCTTC. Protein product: CASGAGGPANEQFF.

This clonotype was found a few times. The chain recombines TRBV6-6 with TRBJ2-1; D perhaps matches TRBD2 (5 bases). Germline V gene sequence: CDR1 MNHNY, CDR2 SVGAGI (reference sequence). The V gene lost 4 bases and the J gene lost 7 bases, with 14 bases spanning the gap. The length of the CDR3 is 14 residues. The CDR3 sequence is CASSWSSVKNEQFF. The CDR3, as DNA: TGTGCCAGCAGTTGGAGTAGCGTCAAGAATGAGCAGTTCTTC.

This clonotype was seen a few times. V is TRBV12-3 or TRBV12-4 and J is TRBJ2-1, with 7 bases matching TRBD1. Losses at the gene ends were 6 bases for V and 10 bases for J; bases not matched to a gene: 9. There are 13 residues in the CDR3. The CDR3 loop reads CASRTTTGDEQFF. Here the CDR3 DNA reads TGTGCCAGCAGGACGACCACAGGGGACGAGCAGTTCTTC.

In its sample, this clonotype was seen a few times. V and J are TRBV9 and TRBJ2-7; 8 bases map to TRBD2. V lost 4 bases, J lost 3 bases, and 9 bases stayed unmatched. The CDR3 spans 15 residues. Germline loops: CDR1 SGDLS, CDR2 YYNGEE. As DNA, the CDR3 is TGTGCCAGCAGCCCCCTCCCCGGGACTAGCTACGAGCAGTACTTC. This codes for CASSPLPGTSYEQYF.

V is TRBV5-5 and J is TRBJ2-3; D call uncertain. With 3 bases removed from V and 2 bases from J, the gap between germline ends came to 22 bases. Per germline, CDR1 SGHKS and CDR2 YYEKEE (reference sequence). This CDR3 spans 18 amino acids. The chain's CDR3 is CASSSRGIHPGSTDTQYF. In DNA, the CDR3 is TGTGCCAGCAGCTCCCGAGGCATCCATCCAGGCTCCACAGATACGCAGTATTTT.

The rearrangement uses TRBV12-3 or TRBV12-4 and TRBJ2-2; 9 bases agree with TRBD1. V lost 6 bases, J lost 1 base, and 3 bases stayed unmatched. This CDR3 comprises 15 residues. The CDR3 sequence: CASSRQGGNTGELFF. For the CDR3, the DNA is TGTGCCAGCAGCAGACAGGGGGGGAACACCGGGGAGCTGTTTTTT.

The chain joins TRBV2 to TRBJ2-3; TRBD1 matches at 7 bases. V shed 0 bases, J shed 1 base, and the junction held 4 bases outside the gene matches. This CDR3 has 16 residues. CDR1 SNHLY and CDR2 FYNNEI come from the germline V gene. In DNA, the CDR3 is TGTGCCAGCAGTGAAGCACGGACAGGCCGCACAGATACGCAGTATTTT. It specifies CASSEARTGRTDTQYF.

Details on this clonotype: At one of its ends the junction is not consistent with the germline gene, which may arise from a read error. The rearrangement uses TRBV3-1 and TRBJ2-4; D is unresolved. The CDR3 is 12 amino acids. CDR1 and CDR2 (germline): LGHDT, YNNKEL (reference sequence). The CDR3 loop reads CTSSPSPPNQYF. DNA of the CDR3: TGTACCAGCAGCCCCTCCCCCCCAAATCAGTACTTC.